The 30 T cell receptor beta chains below all came from one sample that was sequenced in a study of cytomegalovirus exposure and HLA in healthy donors. Profiled with immunoSEQ multiplex PCR; TCRdb holds only in-frame clones, not every one. The sample consists of some 350,000 clones, about 90% of them appearing once. The source material was PBMCs. Receptors originate from a woman younger than 45 in good health and CMV-seropositive.

The chain uses TRBV4-2 and TRBJ1-1, with a weak D call TRBD1 (5 bases). Germline loops: CDR1 LGHNA, CDR2 YNFKEQ. The CDR3 contains 15 residues. V lost 2 bases and J lost 1, with 11 bases in between. Written as DNA, the CDR3 is TGTGCCAGCAGCCAAACACCGACAGCGAACACTGAAGCTTTCTTT. Residues: CASSQTPTANTEAFF.

This sequence joins TRBV15 and TRBJ2-1; D remains unclear. Germline V lookup: CDR1 LNHNV, CDR2 YYDKDF (reference sequence). The CDR3 spans 14 residues. V was cut by 5 bases and J by 7 bases, with 15 bases left in between. The CDR3 DNA is TGTGCCACCAGCCCTGGGCCCATAGGGAATGAGCAGTTCTTC. This gives the protein CATSPGPIGNEQFF.

This clone was found once. This chain joins TRBV30 and TRBJ1-5, with 7 bases aligning to TRBD1. Unmatched junction bases numbered 5, after V lost 0 bases and J lost 0 bases. The CDR3 has 16 residues. Germline V lookup: CDR1 GTSNPN, CDR2 SVGIG (reference sequence). The CDR3 coding sequence is TGTGCCTGGAGTGTGACAGGGAGTTATAGCAATCAGCCCCAGCATTTT. This gives the protein CAWSVTGSYSNQPQHF.

The genes are TRBV30 and TRBJ2-1, with 10 bases matching TRBD2. V shed 5 bases, J shed 9 bases, and the junction held 10 bases outside the gene matches. The CDR3 extends over 14 amino acids. CDR1 is GTSNPN, CDR2 SVGIG, per germline (reference sequence). The CDR3 loop reads CAWPTSGIEGEQFF. Written as DNA, the CDR3 is TGTGCCTGGCCAACTAGCGGGATAGAGGGTGAGCAGTTCTTC.

This chain connects TRBV11-2 to TRBJ2-5; no definite D call. The V end was cut by 3 bases, the J end by 8 bases, with 7 bases between. The CDR3 spans 11 residues. Germline V gene lookup returns CDR1 SGHAT and CDR2 FQNNGV. The CDR3 region is CASSLTGTQYF. The CDR3 DNA reads TGTGCCAGCAGCTTGACCGGTACCCAGTACTTC. The variable domain in full, with the rest retrieved from reference TRBV11-2 and TRBJ2-5, is EAGVAQSPRYKIIEKRQSVAFWCNPISGHATLYWYQQILGQGPKLLIQFQNNGVVDDSQLPKDRFSAERLKGVDSTLKIQPAKLEDSAVYLCASSLTGTQYFGPGTRLLVL.

This chain uses TRBV27 with TRBJ2-3; D may be TRBD2 (6 bases). The CDR3 covers 14 residues. Trimming took 4 bases from V and 2 from J, leaving 10 bases between them. The germline V gene has CDR1 MNHEY and CDR2 SMNVEV (reference sequence). The CDR3 bases are TGTGCCAGCAGTTCCCCGCGGGACACAGATACGCAGTATTTT. This gives the protein CASSSPRDTDTQYF.

This clone was recorded a few times. V is TRBV28 and J is TRBJ1-6; D gene uncertain. V lost 8 bases and J lost 0, with 5 bases in between. Germline V lookup: CDR1 MDHEN, CDR2 SYDVKM. This CDR3 spans 13 amino acids. The CDR3 DNA reads as TGTGCCAGCCTGAGCTCCTATAATTCACCCCTCCACTTT. This encodes CASLSSYNSPLHF.

The chain has TRBV27 and TRBJ2-5, with D perhaps TRBD1 (5 bases). Trimming took off 5 bases at V and 5 bases at J, with 21 bases between the two ends. The CDR3 runs to 16 residues. Per germline, CDR1 MNHEY and CDR2 SMNVEV (reference sequence). CDR3 nucleotide sequence: TGTGCCAGCAGTCCGACCAGGGTTGATGGGGTGGAGACCCAGTACTTC. This translates into CASSPTRVDGVETQYF.

This clone was observed a few times. This CDR3 reads CASSLGLDYEQYF. As DNA, the CDR3 is TGCGCCAGCAGCCTGGGACTAGATTACGAGCAGTACTTC. J is TRBJ2-7 and V is TRBV4-1; 8 bases align to TRBD2. The CDR3 extends over 13 amino acids. J gave up 4 bases and V 4 bases, and 3 bases lay outside the gene matches. The germline V gene has CDR1 MGHRA and CDR2 YSYEKL.

The chain has TRBV9 and TRBJ1-6, with 10 positions matching TRBD1. From germline, CDR1 is SGDLS and CDR2 YYNGEE. V lost 3 bases to trimming and J lost 9 bases; unmatched junction nucleotides: 6. The CDR3 is 15 amino acids. Here the CDR3 DNA reads TGTGCCAGCAGCGCCCAGGGACAGGGGCCTTCACCCCTCCACTTT. Its protein is CASSAQGQGPSPLHF.

The genes are TRBV2 and TRBJ2-7; 9 bases align to TRBD1. CDR1 is SNHLY and CDR2 is FYNNEI in the germline V gene. V shed 6 bases and J 4 bases; nucleotides not matched to a gene: 10. The CDR3 contains 15 residues. In nucleotides, the CDR3 is TGTGCCAGCAGAGCTCCGGGACAGGGCGGGTACGAGCAGTACTTC. Translated, it gives CASRAPGQGGYEQYF.

The J gene is TRBJ1-5, the V gene TRBV19, with no clear D. The CDR3 covers 13 residues. V lost 4 bases, J lost 5 bases, and 9 bases lay in between. The germline V gene encodes CDR1 LNHDA and CDR2 SQIVND (reference sequence). The DNA for the CDR3 is TGTGCCAGTAGTACGCTAAGGGATCAGCCCCAGCATTTT. The encoded protein is CASSTLRDQPQHF.

This clone appeared once. V and J are TRBV9 and TRBJ1-2; TRBD1 is a possible D gene (6 bases). In germline, CDR1 is SGDLS, CDR2 YYNGEE. V lost 0 bases and J 6 bases, leaving 12 bases between the germline ends. This CDR3 has 14 residues. The CDR3 protein is CASSVGRGRDGYTF. Here the CDR3 DNA reads TGTGCCAGCAGCGTAGGGCGGGGGCGAGATGGCTACACCTTC. The full variable domain, rest sourced from reference TRBV9 and TRBJ1-2, is DSGVTQTPKHLITATGQRVTLRCSPRSGDLSVYWYQQSLDQGLQFLIQYYNGEERAKGNILERFSAQQFPDLHSELNLSSLELGDSALYFCASSVGRGRDGYTFGSGTRLTVV.

V and J are TRBV7-9 and TRBJ2-5; no definite D call. The V end lost 1 base, the J end lost 13 bases, and 10 bases lay between the germline ends. CDR3 length: 11 residues. Germline CDR1 reads SEHNR; CDR2 reads FQNEAQ (reference sequence). The chain's CDR3 is CASSLGPDRYF. In DNA form, the CDR3 reads TGTGCCAGCAGCTTAGGCCCGGATAGGTACTTC. Full variable domain (outside the CDR3, taken from reference TRBV7-9 and TRBJ2-5): DTGVSQNPRHKITKRGQNVTFRCDPISEHNRLYWYRQTLGQGPEFLTYFQNEAQLEKSRLLSDRFSAERPKGSFSTLEIQRTEQGDSAMYLCASSLGPDRYFGPGTRLLVL.

This clone was found a few times. V gene TRBV7-2 combines with J gene TRBJ2-2; TRBD2 is a possible D gene (7 bases). Germline CDR1 SGHTA, CDR2 FQGNSA. The CDR3 runs to 15 residues. V shed 5 bases and J shed 4 bases, with 14 bases lying between them. The CDR3 sequence is CASSQHREGTGELFF. The CDR3 region has the DNA TGTGCCAGCAGCCAGCACAGGGAGGGCACCGGGGAGCTGTTTTTT.

V usage is TRBV27 and J usage is TRBJ1-1; D call uncertain. V was shortened by 3 bases and J by 0 bases, with 8 bases between the two germline ends. Germline CDR1 MNHEY, CDR2 SMNVEV (reference sequence). The CDR3 extends over 14 amino acids. CDR3 in DNA: TGTGCCAGCAGTTTTCTGGGCTTGAACACTGAAGCTTTCTTT. Its translation is CASSFLGLNTEAFF.

This chain links TRBV5-6 with TRBJ2-7; no reliable D call. The V and J ends lost 4 bases and 2 bases respectively, with 13 bases between them. The CDR3 totals 14 residues. Germline lookup yields CDR1 SGHDT and CDR2 YYEEEE. The CDR3 spells CASSPGRRTYEQYF. Here the CDR3 DNA reads TGTGCCAGCAGCCCCGGCCGAAGGACCTACGAGCAGTACTTC.

This chain joins TRBV9 and TRBJ2-7; 8 positions agree with TRBD1. V dropped 3 bases and J dropped 2; count of bases not matched to a gene: 10. The CDR3 runs to 16 residues. Germline loops: CDR1 SGDLS, CDR2 YYNGEE. CDR3 sequence (DNA): TGTGCCAGCAGCGGAGCTAATACGGGACAGGCCTACGAGCAGTACTTC. It specifies CASSGANTGQAYEQYF.

The J gene is TRBJ2-7, the V gene TRBV27; 10 bases map to TRBD2. The CDR3 contains 15 residues. Germline loops: CDR1 MNHEY, CDR2 SMNVEV (reference sequence). The J segment lost 3 bases and the V segment lost 3 bases, leaving 5 bases of the junction unmatched. CDR3 coding DNA: TGTGCCAGCAGTTTGAGGACTAGCGGCATCTACGAGCAGTACTTC. Translated: CASSLRTSGIYEQYF.

The CDR3 is CASSYSRRALNEQFF. Here the CDR3 DNA reads TGTGCCAGCAGTTACTCGCGGAGGGCTCTCAATGAGCAGTTCTTC. The chain recombines TRBV6-5 with TRBJ2-1, with D maybe TRBD2 (6 bases). V shed 0 bases and J shed 6 bases, with 12 bases lying between them. The CDR3 is 15 residues long. The germline V gene encodes CDR1 MNHEY and CDR2 SVGAGI.

This clone was found a few times. The chain has TRBV28 and TRBJ1-5; D gene ambiguous. The CDR3 is 12 residues long. V lost 5 bases and J 4 bases, leaving 6 bases between the germline ends. Germline V gives CDR1 MDHEN, CDR2 SYDVKM. The CDR3 loop is CASSILNQPQHF. Written as DNA, the CDR3 is TGTGCCAGCAGTATTTTAAATCAGCCCCAGCATTTT.

On this clone: This may be a read error: a much more frequent sequence differs by one nucleotide. The chain carries TRBV5-1 and TRBJ2-7; possibly TRBD1 for D (5 bases). Germline V CDR1 and CDR2: SGHRS, YFSETQ. This CDR3 is 13 amino acids long. With 0 bases removed from V and 1 base from J, the gap between germline ends came to 5 bases. The DNA of the CDR3 is TGCGCCAGCAGCTTGGAGGGGTCCTACGAGCAGTACTTC. It codes for CASSLEGSYEQYF. The full variable domain, rest sourced from reference TRBV5-1 and TRBJ2-7, is KAGVTQTPRYLIKTRGQQVTLSCSPISGHRSVSWYQQTPGQGLQFLFEYFSETQRNKGNFPGRFSGRQFSNSRSEMNVSTLELGDSALYLCASSLEGSYEQYFGPGTRLTVT.

The chain uses TRBV2 and TRBJ1-6; TRBD1 matches 9 bases. V gave up 6 bases and J gave up 15 bases; unmatched junction bases: 9. From germline, CDR1 is SNHLY and CDR2 FYNNEI. The CDR3 covers 13 residues. The CDR3 coding sequence is TGTGCCAGCAGCGACCGGACAGGGGACTTCCTCCACTTT. Protein product: CASSDRTGDFLHF. The full variable domain, with the rest looked up from reference TRBV2 and TRBJ1-6, is EPEVTQTPSHQVTQMGQEVILRCVPISNHLYFYWYRQILGQKVEFLVSFYNNEISEKSEIFDDQFSVERPDGSNFTLKIRSTKLEDSAMYFCASSDRTGDFLHFGNGTRLTVT.

The J gene is TRBJ1-4, the V gene TRBV28; D is perhaps TRBD1 (6 bases). This CDR3 is 15 amino acids long. Trimming cost V 6 bases and J 0 bases, with 11 bases left between them. The germline gives CDR1 MDHEN, CDR2 SYDVKM. Here the CDR3 reads CASRRGAATNEKLFF. In DNA, the CDR3 is TGTGCCAGCAGGCGGGGGGCAGCAACTAATGAAAAACTGTTTTTT.

The V gene is TRBV4-3, the J gene TRBJ1-2; 9 bases match TRBD1. J gave up 8 bases and V 2 bases, and 6 bases lay outside the gene matches. Per the germline V gene, CDR1 is LGHNA and CDR2 is YSLEER. The CDR3 has 14 residues. Here the CDR3 DNA reads TGCGCCAGCAGCCAAACCGGGACAGGGACCGGCTACACCTTC. Protein sequence: CASSQTGTGTGYTF.

The J gene is TRBJ2-7, the V gene TRBV9; 10 nucleotides line up with TRBD2. Trimming cost V 0 bases and J 6 bases; bases outside gene matches: 9. The CDR3 covers 16 residues. Germline V gene lookup returns CDR1 SGDLS and CDR2 YYNGEE. The CDR3 nucleotides read TGTGCCAGCAGCGTAGGTCTAGCGGGAGATTTCCGCGAGCAGTACTTC. This sequence encodes CASSVGLAGDFREQYF. Full variable domain (remainder filled in from reference TRBV9 and TRBJ2-7): DSGVTQTPKHLITATGQRVTLRCSPRSGDLSVYWYQQSLDQGLQFLIQYYNGEERAKGNILERFSAQQFPDLHSELNLSSLELGDSALYFCASSVGLAGDFREQYFGPGTRLTVT.

The gene calls are TRBV5-4 and TRBJ1-6, with TRBD1 as a possible D gene (6 bases). Germline CDR1 is SGHNT and CDR2 is YYREEE (reference sequence). Deletions cut 0 bases from V and 0 bases from J, with 10 bases between. The CDR3 contains 17 residues. In DNA form, the CDR3 reads TGTGCCAGCAGCTTGGTTACAGGGTCCTCCTATAATTCACCCCTCCACTTT. As protein: CASSLVTGSSYNSPLHF.

The V call is TRBV27, the J call TRBJ2-1; 11 bases align to TRBD2. Looked up from germline, CDR1 is MNHEY and CDR2 is SMNVEV (reference sequence). V shed 3 bases and J 4 bases; nucleotides not matched to a gene: 2. This CDR3 contains 15 residues. CDR3 nucleotide sequence: TGTGCCAGCAGTTTTGGGACTAGCGGTTACAATGAGCAGTTCTTC. It codes for CASSFGTSGYNEQFF.

J is TRBJ2-6 and V is TRBV7-2; D is ambiguous. This CDR3 is built from 17 residues. The V gene lost 5 bases and the J gene lost 0 bases, with 14 bases spanning the gap. The V gene's germline CDR1 is SGHTA and CDR2 FQGNSA. CDR3 DNA: TGTGCCAGCAGCCCCTACTCCCAACTCTCTGGGGCCAACGTCCTGACTTTC. Translated, it gives CASSPYSQLSGANVLTF.

V usage is TRBV5-1 and J usage is TRBJ2-1, with a possible D match to TRBD1 (6 bases). CDR3 length: 14 residues. Per the germline V gene, CDR1 is SGHRS and CDR2 is YFSETQ. V lost 0 bases and J lost 9, with 13 bases in between. This CDR3 reads CASSLGIGGFEQFF. The CDR3 DNA follows: TGCGCCAGCAGCTTGGGTATAGGGGGTTTTGAGCAGTTCTTC.